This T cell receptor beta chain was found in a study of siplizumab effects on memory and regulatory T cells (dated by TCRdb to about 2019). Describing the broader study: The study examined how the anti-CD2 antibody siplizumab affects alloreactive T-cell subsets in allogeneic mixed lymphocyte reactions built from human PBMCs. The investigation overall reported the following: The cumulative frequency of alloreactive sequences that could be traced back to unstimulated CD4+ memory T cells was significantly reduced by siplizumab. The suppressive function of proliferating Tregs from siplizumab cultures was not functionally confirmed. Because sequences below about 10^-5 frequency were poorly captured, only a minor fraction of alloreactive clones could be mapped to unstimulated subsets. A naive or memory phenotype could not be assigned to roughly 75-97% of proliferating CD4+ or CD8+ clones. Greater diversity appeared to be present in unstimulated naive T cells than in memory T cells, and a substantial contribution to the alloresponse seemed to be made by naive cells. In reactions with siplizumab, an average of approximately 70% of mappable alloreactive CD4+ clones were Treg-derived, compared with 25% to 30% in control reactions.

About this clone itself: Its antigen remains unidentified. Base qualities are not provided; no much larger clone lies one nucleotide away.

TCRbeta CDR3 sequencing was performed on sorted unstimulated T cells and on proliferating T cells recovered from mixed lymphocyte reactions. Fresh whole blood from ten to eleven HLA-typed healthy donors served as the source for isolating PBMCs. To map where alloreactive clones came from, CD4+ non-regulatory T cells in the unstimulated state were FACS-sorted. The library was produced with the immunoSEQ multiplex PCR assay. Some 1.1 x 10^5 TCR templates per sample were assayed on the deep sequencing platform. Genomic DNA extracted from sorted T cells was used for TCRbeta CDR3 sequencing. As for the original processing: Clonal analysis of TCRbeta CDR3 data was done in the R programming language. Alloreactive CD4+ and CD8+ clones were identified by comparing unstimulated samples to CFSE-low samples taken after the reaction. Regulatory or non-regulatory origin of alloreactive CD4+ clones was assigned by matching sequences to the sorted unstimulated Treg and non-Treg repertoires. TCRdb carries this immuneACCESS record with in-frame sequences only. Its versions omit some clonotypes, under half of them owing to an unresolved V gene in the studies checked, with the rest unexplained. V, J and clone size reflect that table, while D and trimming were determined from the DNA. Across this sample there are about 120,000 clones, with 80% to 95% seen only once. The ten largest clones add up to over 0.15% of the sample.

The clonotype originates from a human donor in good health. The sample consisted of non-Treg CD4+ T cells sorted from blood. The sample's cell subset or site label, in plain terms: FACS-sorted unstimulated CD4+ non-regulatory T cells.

The base sequence is TGCGCCAGCAGCCCTCTAGGCGGGGGAGAGACCCAGTACTTC. This yields the protein CASSPLGGGETQYF. This receptor chain uses TRBV4-1 and TRBJ2-5, with 7 bases in between that match TRBD2. V is cut back by 4 bases and J by 4 bases, with 6 bases in the junction unmatched. For CDR1 and CDR2, the germline V gene lists MGHRA and YSYEKL. Inclusive of the bounding cysteine and phenylalanine, the CDR3 is 14 residues long. Left in the record is the CDR3 DNA by itself, 42 bases read in frame from the first base.